The 27 T cell receptor beta chains reported below all come from one sample, sequenced in a study of tumor-infiltrating lymphocytes in primary liver carcinoma (dated by TCRdb to about 2017). Total RNA and DNA were co-extracted without cell sorting from around 20-30 mg of bulk tissue using the AllPrep DNA/RNA mini kit. Data came from an Illumina HiSeq 2500. Using a constant-region primer and ProtoScript II reverse transcriptase, TCRbeta-specific cDNA was reverse-transcribed from around 520 ng total RNA. The TCRbeta libraries were prepared through three rounds of nested multiplex PCR following a slightly modified ARM-PCR procedure. The first two PCR rounds used multiplex TRBV1-TRBV30 forward primers with a Cbeta reverse primer, each for about 11 cycles. The public sequencing data were trimmed at Q25 with fastp and processed into clonotypes with MiXCR by TCRdb, which kept only in-frame beta chains. Each record represents a unique CDR3 protein, reported with the most common genes and DNA among its rows. A total of some 94,000 distinct CDR3 sequences appear in this sample, around two thirds of them only once. Approximately 10% of the sample is taken by the ten largest.

The sequenced material came from liver tumor tissue from sampling region 5. The cell subset or site label here, explained by the study, means: tumor region T5, tumor centre. These receptors were obtained from a woman aged 60-75 years with primary liver carcinoma and hepatitis B virus infection.

With respect to this clonotype: The junction departs from the called germline gene at one end, perhaps through a read error. The V gene is TRBV12-3 or TRBV12-4, the J gene TRBJ2-5; 11 positions agree with TRBD1. The CDR3 is 14 amino acids. In nucleotides, the CDR3 is TGTGTCAGCAGTCTCCTCGGACAGGGGGCCTCACCGGACTTC. Translation: CVSSLLGQGASPDF.

As for this clonotype: This may be a read error: a much more frequent sequence differs by one nucleotide. The gene calls are TRBV5-1 and TRBJ2-1; D is perhaps TRBD2 (5 bases). The CDR3 length is 16 residues. Trimming stripped 0 bases from V and 0 bases from J, with 10 bases between. The V gene's germline CDR1 is SGHRS and CDR2 YFSETQ. CDR3 in DNA: TGCGCCAGCAGCTTGGTAGTGGGAGTCTCCTACAATGAGCAGTTCTTC. Protein: CASSLVVGVSYNEQFF.

The CDR3: CSGMGHSGGELFF. CDR3 coding DNA: TGCAGCGGCATGGGGCATTCGGGCGGGGAGCTGTTTTTT. This chain links TRBV29-1 with TRBJ2-2, with D tentatively TRBD1 (5 bases). Deletions cut 7 bases from V and 7 bases from J, with 16 bases between. CDR3 length: 13 amino acids. Looked up from germline, CDR1 is SQVTM and CDR2 is ANQGSEA.

Regarding this clonotype: One junction end does not reproduce the germline sequence, and a read error may be involved. The chain links TRBV10-3 to TRBJ2-1; the match to TRBD2 covers 8 bases. Per germline, CDR1 ENHRY and CDR2 SYGVKD. The CDR3 has 15 residues. The CDR3 bases are TGTGCCATCAGTGAACTAGCGGTAGGAAGGGATGAGCAGTTCTTT. Its protein is CAISELAVGRDEQFF.

Comments on this clonotype: Just one base apart from a much larger clone, this may be a read error. The DNA for the CDR3 is TGTGCCAGCAGTCCCTCCGCCGTGGGAGGGCTCGAGCAGTACTTC. Amino acids: CASSPSAVGGLEQYF. The gene calls are TRBV12-3 or TRBV12-4 and TRBJ2-7; 7 positions agree with TRBD2. With 5 bases clipped from V and 6 bases from J, the junction kept 13 bases outside the gene matches. The length of the CDR3 is 15 residues.

This rearrangement joins TRBV10-3 to TRBJ2-5; TRBD2 is a possible D gene (7 bases). Germline V CDR1 and CDR2: ENHRY, SYGVKD. The CDR3 has 15 residues. V was cut by 3 bases and J by 8 bases, with 19 bases left in between. The CDR3 DNA reads TGTGCCATCAGTGAAGCTGGGGGGGCCAGGCTAACCCAGTACTTC. This translates into CAISEAGGARLTQYF.

The rearrangement joins TRBV6-1 to TRBJ2-7; 7 bases match TRBD2. The V segment lost 2 bases and the J segment 6 bases; nucleotides outside the gene matches: 16. Germline CDR1 MNHNS, CDR2 SASEGT. CDR3 length: 17 amino acids. CDR3 in DNA: TGTGCCAGCAGTGAAAGAGCTCCTAGAGGGAGGGTTACCGAGCAGTACGTC. Amino acid sequence: CASSERAPRGRVTEQYV.

This clonotype was observed a few times. This could be a read error, since a much larger clone is one nucleotide away. V is TRBV29-1 and J is TRBJ1-1; 9 bases line up with TRBD1. CDR3 length: 14 residues. V lost 8 bases to trimming and J lost 6 bases; unmatched junction nucleotides: 13. In germline, CDR1 is SQVTM, CDR2 ANQGSEA. DNA for the CDR3: TGCAGCATTAGGGCTACACAGGGGGCCTCTGAAGCTTTCTTT. Encoded protein: CSIRATQGASEAFF.

The gene calls are TRBV28 and TRBJ2-5; 9 nucleotides line up with TRBD2. The CDR3 runs to 15 residues. After removal of 6 bases from V and 2 bases from J, the junction contained 7 bases not matched to a gene. Germline values: CDR1 MDHEN, CDR2 SYDVKM. The CDR3 nucleotides are TGTGCCAGCAGCCCCAGGACTAGCGTACAAGAGACCCAGTACTTC. Translated, it gives CASSPRTSVQETQYF.

Note on this clonotype: Sequence at one end of the junction differs from germline and may be a read error. The chain is built from TRBV11-2 and TRBJ2-3; 9 nucleotides align to TRBD2. This CDR3 region has 15 residues. Per the germline V gene, CDR1 is SGHAT and CDR2 is FQNNGV. The CDR3 sequence: CVSSPELAGPDTHYF. The CDR3 DNA reads TGTGTCAGCAGCCCTGAACTAGCGGGCCCAGATACGCACTATTTT.

With respect to this clonotype: This may come from a read error, since a much larger clone is one base off. Here the CDR3 omits its conserved ending phenylalanine or tryptophan, so a read error is the likely source. The rearrangement joins TRBV5-1 to TRBJ2-4; D is perhaps TRBD1 (6 bases). V lost 2 bases and J 0 bases, leaving 12 bases between the germline ends. Germline V gene data show CDR1 as SGHRS and CDR2 as YFSETQ. The CDR3 contains 16 residues. The CDR3 spells CASSFDRRGAKNIQYY. The CDR3, as DNA: TGCGCCAGCAGCTTTGACAGGAGAGGAGCCAAAAACATTCAGTACTAC.

A remark on this clonotype: A much bigger clone sits one base away, suggesting this may be a read error. The J gene is TRBJ2-3, the V gene TRBV10-2; D is ambiguous. Trimming shortened V by 3 bases and J by 5 bases, and 6 bases separated the two germline ends. This CDR3 contains 12 residues. Germline loops: CDR1 WSHSY, CDR2 SAAADI. DNA of the CDR3: TGCGCCAGCAGTGACGTGCGAGATACGCAGTATTTT. Translated: CASSDVRDTQYF.

The V and J genes are TRBV11-2 and TRBJ2-3, with TRBD2 matching 11 bases. V was clipped by 4 bases and J by 11 bases; unmatched bases: 11. The CDR3 has 15 residues. Per the germline V gene, CDR1 is SGHAT and CDR2 is FQNNGV. This CDR3 reads CASSSRLAGPGMQYF. In DNA form, the CDR3 reads TGTGCCAGCAGCTCGCGACTAGCGGGACCAGGTATGCAGTATTTT.

This clonotype was observed at least ten times. The chain recombines TRBV5-5 with TRBJ2-1; D remains ambiguous. V shed 0 bases and J shed 10 bases, with 14 bases lying between them. Germline CDR1 and CDR2: SGHKS and YYEKEE (reference sequence). The CDR3 has 14 amino acids. CDR3 sequence reads: CASSLEGLRREQFF. CDR3 DNA sequence: TGTGCCAGCAGCTTGGAGGGCCTCCGAAGGGAGCAGTTCTTC. Filled out from reference TRBV5-5 and TRBJ2-1, the complete variable domain reads DAGVTQSPTHLIKTRGQQVTLRCSPISGHKSVSWYQQVLGQGPQFIFQYYEKEERGRGNFPDRFSARQFPNYSSELNVNALLLGDSALYLCASSLEGLRREQFFGPGTRLTVL.

For this clonotype: A junction end diverges from the germline sequence, so it may reflect a read error. The gene calls are TRBV11-2 and TRBJ1-2, with D perhaps matching TRBD1 (5 bases). The CDR3 sequence is 16 residues long. The V gene's germline CDR1 is SGHAT and CDR2 FQNNGV. The CDR3 coding sequence is TGTGCCAGCAGCCTCGGGACGCCGGAGGAGTTCTATGGCTACATCTTC. Its translation: CASSLGTPEEFYGYIF. Filled out from reference TRBV11-2 and TRBJ1-2, the complete variable domain reads EAGVAQSPRYKIIEKRQSVAFWCNPISGHATLYWYQQILGQGPKLLIQFQNNGVVDDSQLPKDRFSAERLKGVDSTLKIQPAKLEDSAVYLCASSLGTPEEFYGYIFGSGTRLTVV.

The genes are TRBV5-1 and TRBJ1-2; a weak D match, TRBD1 (5 bases). The V gene's germline CDR1 is SGHRS and CDR2 YFSETQ. The CDR3 spans 14 residues. With 5 bases removed from V and 0 bases from J, the gap between germline ends came to 11 bases. DNA of the CDR3: TGCGCCAGCAGATTGACAGATGCTAACTATGGCTACACCTTC. It encodes CASRLTDANYGYTF.

Points on this clonotype: The junction departs from the called germline gene at one end, perhaps through a read error. The chain uses TRBV11-1 and TRBJ2-1; 11 nucleotides match TRBD2. The V gene's germline CDR1 is SGHAT and CDR2 FQDESV (reference sequence). The CDR3 covers 17 residues. For the CDR3, the DNA is TGTGCCAACAGCTCCATTATAGCGGGAGGGACGATCAATGAGCAGTTCTTC. The encoded protein is CANSSIIAGGTINEQFF.

About this clonotype: This may come from a read error, since a much larger clone is one base off. The V gene is TRBV6-5, the J gene TRBJ2-7; D gene ambiguous. Germline V gives CDR1 MNHEY, CDR2 SVGAGI. The length of the CDR3 is 16 residues. V was cut by 6 bases and J by 0 bases, with 18 bases left in between. The DNA for the CDR3 is TGTGCCAGCAGCCCTCCCCTAGTGCGAGGCTCCTACGAGCAGTACTTC. Protein: CASSPPLVRGSYEQYF.

Points on this clonotype: Compared with germline, one end of the junction differs, possibly owing to a read error. V gene TRBV29-1 combines with J gene TRBJ1-2; the match to TRBD1 covers 10 bases. Germline V gene data show CDR1 as SQVTM and CDR2 as ANQGSEA. There are 13 residues in the CDR3. This CDR3 is CIVDDRGLCGYTF. In nucleotides, the CDR3 is TGCATCGTTGACGACAGGGGGCTGTGTGGCTACACCTTC.

Remarks on this clonotype: The CDR3 end shows no conserved phenylalanine or tryptophan, and so a read error is likely. No DNA is shown, since the ends of the CDR3 on it are uncertain; the CDR3 is the one TCRdb lists. The chain couples TRBV11-3 to TRBJ2-7; the table's TRBD1 call for D was not verified on the DNA. The CDR3 sequence runs 15 residues, both termini included. Per germline, CDR1 SGHNT and CDR2 YENEEA. CDR3 protein: CDSSPGTGGNYERYY.

The rearrangement links TRBV4-1 to TRBJ2-2, with D unresolved. Looked up from germline, CDR1 is MGHRA and CDR2 is YSYEKL. CDR3 length: 15 residues. CDR3 DNA: TGCAGCAGCAGCCAACCTACCACCCCCCGCGGGGAGCTGTTTTTT. Protein sequence: CSSSQPTTPRGELFF.

This clonotype was recorded a few times. Sequence at one end of the junction differs from germline and may be a read error. J is TRBJ1-1 and V is TRBV28; tentatively, D is TRBD1 (6 bases). The CDR3 has 15 residues. Germline V gives CDR1 MDHEN, CDR2 SYDVKM. CDR3 nucleotide sequence: TGTGCCAGCACCCCTGGAGGGGGGATGAACACTGAAGCTCTCTTT. It yields the protein CASTPGGGMNTEALF.

Of note for this clonotype: Here the CDR3 omits its conserved ending phenylalanine or tryptophan, so a read error is the likely source. This chain joins TRBV11-2 and TRBJ2-7; D is uncertain. This CDR3 contains 12 residues. CDR1 is SGHAT, CDR2 FQNNGV, per germline. This CDR3 is CASSHARHEQYS. The DNA of the CDR3 is TGCGCCAGCAGCCACGCTAGACACGAGCAGTACTCC.

This clonotype was detected only once. A junction boundary mismatches the germline segment, possibly from a read error. This chain connects TRBV29-1 to TRBJ2-5; D might be TRBD1 or TRBD2, each matching 6 bases. The CDR3 spans 15 residues. Germline CDR1 is SQVTM and CDR2 is ANQGSEA. The CDR3 is CIVEGGTRDQETQCF. The DNA of the CDR3 is TGCATCGTGGAAGGGGGGACAAGGGACCAAGAGACCCAGTGCTTC.

A remark on this clonotype: One end of the junction fails to match germline, which may point to a read error. J is TRBJ2-4 and V is TRBV11-2; D might be TRBD2 (5 bases). There are 17 residues in the CDR3. Germline V gene lookup returns CDR1 SGHAT and CDR2 FQNNGV. CDR3 sequence: CASNLDLGSSAKSIQYF. The CDR3 nucleotides read TGTGCCAGCAACTTAGATCTAGGGAGCTCAGCCAAAAGCATTCAGTACTTC.

To note about this clonotype: Germline and junction disagree at one end, which may indicate a read error. CDR3 DNA sequence: TGTACCAGCAGTTTTAGCGGGATCGACAATGAGCGCTTCTTC. Amino acid sequence: CTSSFSGIDNERFF. The chain employs TRBV28 and TRBJ2-1; 8 bases are shared with TRBD2. Per germline, CDR1 MDHEN and CDR2 SYDVKM. The CDR3 contains 14 residues.

About this clonotype itself: This may come from a read error, since a much larger clone is one base off. This chain links TRBV7-8 with TRBJ2-1; D uncertain. From germline, CDR1 is SGHVS and CDR2 FQNEAQ. The CDR3 totals 15 residues. Written as DNA, the CDR3 is TGTGTCAGCAGCCCGGGTCCCCCCAGACCCAATGAGCAGTTCTTC. Protein: CVSSPGPPRPNEQFF.